A selection of T cell receptor beta chains follows, all from one sample in a study of patients and donors after allogeneic stem cell transplantation. TCRdb re-analysed the RT-PCR reads in MiXCR, keeping a single row per CDR3 protein. The sample holds 70,000 or so distinct CDR3 sequences, about a quarter seen once. The specimen sequenced was blood, either unsorted or a sorted T cell fraction (not recorded which). The receptors were gathered from a human donor who was either an allogeneic HSCT recipient or a stem cell or donor lymphocyte infusion donor (not recorded which). It is not recorded whose cells these are; they may come from a transplant donor. The CDR3 runs from the conserved cysteine through the conserved F or W. The D gene is left open where the match is weak. Expanded clones are given a class, and other clones once, few, many or no size at all.

>TRBV20-1|TRBJ1-3|TRBD1|-
TGCAGTGCTACTCACAGGGGAGGGGGAAACACCATATATTTT
CSATHRGGGNTIYF
>TRBV3-1|TRBJ1-1|-|-
TGTGCCAGCAGACACCGGGGGGACCCTCCTGAAGCTTTCTTT
CASRHRGDPPEAFF
>TRBV7-9|TRBJ1-3|-|few
TGTGCCAGCGGGGGAAACACCATATATTTT
CASGGNTIYF
>TRBV27|TRBJ2-1|-|-
TGTGCCAGCAGGGACGGGGGGCCCTTCTACAATGAGCAGTTCTTC
CASRDGGPFYNEQFF
>TRBV20-1|TRBJ1-2|-|few
TGCAGTGCGAAGACAGGTCGTCTCTATGGCTACACCTTC
CSAKTGRLYGYTF
>TRBV11-2|TRBJ1-2|-|-
TGTGCCAGCAGCCACCAAGGTGGCTACACCTTC
CASSHQGGYTF
>TRBV7-2|TRBJ2-4|-|few
TGTGCCAGCAGCTTAGATATACTAGCCAAAAACATTCAGTACTTC
CASSLDILAKNIQYF
>TRBV29-1|TRBJ2-6|-|few
TGCAGCGTTGTTTATAGGGAAGCTGGGGCCAACGTCCTGACTTTC
CSVVYREAGANVLTF
>TRBV11-2|TRBJ2-1|TRBD1|-
TGTGCCAGCAGCTTAGTGGATTCGTGGACAGGGGACCACAATGAGCAGTTCTTC
CASSLVDSWTGDHNEQFF
>TRBV3-1|TRBJ2-6|-|few
TGTGCCAGCAGTCTGGACGGCTCCTTCTCTGGGGCCAACGTCCTGACTTTC
CASSLDGSFSGANVLTF
>TRBV5-1|TRBJ2-7|-|-
TGCGCCAGCAGCGAATCCGGGACTTCCTACGAGCAGTACTTC
CASSESGTSYEQYF
>TRBV14|TRBJ1-2|-|-
TGTGCCACCATAAGCGAGCCCGCCACGCGAAAGTATGGCTACACCTTC
CATISEPATRKYGYTF
>TRBV3-1|TRBJ1-1|-|-
TGTGCCAGCAGCCCCACCGGGGGAACCCTGAACACTGAAGCTTTCTTT
CASSPTGGTLNTEAFF
>TRBV7-9|TRBJ2-2|TRBD1|few
TGTGCCAGCAGCTTAGTAGTGACAGGGTTCACCGGGGAGCTGTTTTTT
CASSLVVTGFTGELFF
>TRBV9|TRBJ2-1|TRBD2|-
TGTGCCAGCAGCCTACCGAAAAGCGGGAGGGCCTCCTACAATGAGCAGTTCTTC
CASSLPKSGRASYNEQFF
>TRBV11-2|TRBJ1-1|-|-
TGTGCCAGCAGCTTCGGGGGAGGCACTGAAGCTTTCTTT
CASSFGGGTEAFF
>TRBV10-3|TRBJ1-2|TRBD1|-
TGTGCCATCGCCGGGACAGTGAACTATGGCTACACCTTC
CAIAGTVNYGYTF
>TRBV12-3/TRBV12-4|TRBJ2-7|-|few
TGTGCCAGCATCCACTCCGGTAGCCAATCCTACGAGCAGTACTTC
CASIHSGSQSYEQYF